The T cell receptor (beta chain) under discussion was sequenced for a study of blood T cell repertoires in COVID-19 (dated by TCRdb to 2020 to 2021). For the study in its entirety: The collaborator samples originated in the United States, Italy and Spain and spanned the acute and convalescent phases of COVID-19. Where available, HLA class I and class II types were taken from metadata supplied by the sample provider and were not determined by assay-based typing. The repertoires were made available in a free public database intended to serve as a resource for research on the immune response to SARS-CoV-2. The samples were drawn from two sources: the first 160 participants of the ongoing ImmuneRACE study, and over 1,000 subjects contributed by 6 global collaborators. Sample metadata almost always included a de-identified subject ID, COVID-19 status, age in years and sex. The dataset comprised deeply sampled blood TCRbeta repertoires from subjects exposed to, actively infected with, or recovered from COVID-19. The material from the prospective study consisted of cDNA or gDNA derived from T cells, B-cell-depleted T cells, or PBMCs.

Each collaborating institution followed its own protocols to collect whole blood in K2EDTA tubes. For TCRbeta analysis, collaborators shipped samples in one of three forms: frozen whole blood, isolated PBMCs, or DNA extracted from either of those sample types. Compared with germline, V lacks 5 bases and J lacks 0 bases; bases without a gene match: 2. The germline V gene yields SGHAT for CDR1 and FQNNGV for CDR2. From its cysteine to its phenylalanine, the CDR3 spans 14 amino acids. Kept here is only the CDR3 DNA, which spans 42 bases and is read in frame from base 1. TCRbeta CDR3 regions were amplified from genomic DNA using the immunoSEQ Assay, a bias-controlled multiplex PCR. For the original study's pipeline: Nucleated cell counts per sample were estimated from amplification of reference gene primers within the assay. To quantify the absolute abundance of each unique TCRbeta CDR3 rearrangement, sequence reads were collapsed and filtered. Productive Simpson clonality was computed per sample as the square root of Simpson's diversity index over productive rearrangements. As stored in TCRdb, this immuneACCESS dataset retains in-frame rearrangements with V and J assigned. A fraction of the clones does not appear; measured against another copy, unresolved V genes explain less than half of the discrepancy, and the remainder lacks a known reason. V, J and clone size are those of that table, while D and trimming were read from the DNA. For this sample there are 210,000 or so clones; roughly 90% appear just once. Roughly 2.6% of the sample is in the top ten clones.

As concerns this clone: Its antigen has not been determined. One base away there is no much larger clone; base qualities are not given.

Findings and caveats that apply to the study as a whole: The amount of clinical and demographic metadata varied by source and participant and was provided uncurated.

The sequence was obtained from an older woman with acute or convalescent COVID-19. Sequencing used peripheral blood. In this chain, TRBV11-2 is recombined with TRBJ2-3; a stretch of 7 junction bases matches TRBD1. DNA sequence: TGTGCCAGCAGCCAGGGACAGAGCACAGATACGCAGTATTTT. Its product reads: CASSQGQSTDTQYF.